This TCR beta chain was identified in a study of blood T cell repertoires in COVID-19. Whole-study context: From the United States, Italy and Spain came samples of acute and convalescent COVID-19. T cells, B-cell-depleted T cells, or PBMCs provided the cDNA or gDNA that served as material.

In the study's own analysis: Reference gene primer amplification in the assay estimated nucleated cell counts. Libraries were prepared by immunoSEQ multiplex PCR; TCRdb keeps only in-frame clonotypes and omits some of them. V and J calls and clone size follow that table, whereas D and trimming were derived from the DNA. Of approximately 120,000 clones listed, around 89% were seen once; the top ten hold approximately 8.1%. Per germline, CDR1 MNHNS and CDR2 SASEGT. The length of the CDR3 is 18 residues. V lost 1 base and J lost 1, with 16 bases in between. The receptor was derived from a man aged 50-59 years with acute or convalescent COVID-19. Sequenced material: peripheral blood. This chain connects TRBV6-1 to TRBJ2-2, with a tentative D call TRBD1 (6 bases). The chain's CDR3 is CASSEDVQGIGNTGELFF. The CDR3 nucleotides read TGTGCCAGCAGTGAAGATGTCCAGGGGATTGGGAACACCGGGGAGCTGTTTTTT.